The 27 T cell receptor beta chains given below trace back to one sample, sequenced in a study of control samples from healthy donors and cancer patients. Data came from immunoSEQ multiplex PCR; TCRdb stores just in-frame clones and leaves some out. This table has fewer than 200,000 clones, approximately 92% appearing once. The sample comprised blood. The receptors here all came from a man aged 18 to 35 in good health.

The rearrangement uses TRBV5-1 and TRBJ2-7; D is possibly TRBD2 (5 bases). CDR1 and CDR2 (germline): SGHRS, YFSETQ. CDR3 length: 15 residues. V was pared by 4 bases and J by 4 bases, with 18 bases between. The DNA for the CDR3 is TGCGCCAGCAGCCCGGAGGCTAGCAGACTTTACGAGCAGTACTTC. This codes for CASSPEASRLYEQYF.

V and J are TRBV6-5 and TRBJ1-5, with 7 bases fitting TRBD1. V shed 6 bases, J shed 2 bases, and the junction held 4 bases outside the gene matches. The germline gives CDR1 MNHEY, CDR2 SVGAGI. The CDR3 runs 14 residues. Written as DNA, the CDR3 is TGTGCCAGCAGGAGGCAGGGGGGCAATCAGCCCCAGCATTTT. Its protein is CASRRQGGNQPQHF.

The chain joins TRBV28 to TRBJ1-1; 7 bases are shared with TRBD1. The ends lost 6 bases at V and 0 bases at J; junction bases unmatched: 10. This CDR3 has 16 amino acids. Germline loops: CDR1 MDHEN, CDR2 SYDVKM. CDR3 bases: TGTGCCAGCAGGGGGGGGACAGACTACATGAACACTGAAGCTTTCTTT. Protein: CASRGGTDYMNTEAFF.

This clone was picked up one time. V usage is TRBV5-1 and J usage is TRBJ2-2; 7 positions agree with TRBD2. The CDR3 covers 17 residues. J was trimmed by 3 bases and V by 0 bases; bases with no gene match: 8. Germline CDR1 is SGHRS and CDR2 is YFSETQ. The CDR3 here is CASSLVGAGVYTGELFF. CDR3 bases: TGCGCCAGCAGCTTGGTTGGGGCGGGGGTTTACACCGGGGAGCTGTTTTTT.

The V gene is TRBV7-9, the J gene TRBJ2-2; 7 bases line up with TRBD2. The CDR3 is 16 amino acids. The germline CDR1 and CDR2 sequences are SEHNR and FQNEAQ (reference sequence). The V and J ends lost 5 bases and 11 bases, in that order; junction bases with no gene match: 17. The CDR3 reads CASSRTQGTIGKELFF. The CDR3 DNA reads as TGTGCCAGCAGCCGTACACAAGGGACTATCGGGAAAGAGCTGTTTTTT.

The chain employs TRBV5-6 and TRBJ1-2; D remains ambiguous. CDR1 is SGHDT and CDR2 is YYEEEE in the germline V gene. Trimming took off 4 bases at V and 3 bases at J, with 10 bases between the two ends. The CDR3 is made up of 13 amino acids. CDR3 DNA: TGTGCCAGCAGCCCCCCAGCTGACTATGGCTACACCTTC. This gives the protein CASSPPADYGYTF.

This clone came up once. This chain links TRBV6-5 with TRBJ1-2; D may be TRBD1 (6 bases). The CDR3 runs to 13 residues. V lost 5 bases to trimming and J lost 8 bases, with 15 bases between them. CDR1 and CDR2 from the germline V gene are MNHEY and SVGAGI. Here the CDR3 reads CASSPPGTLGYTF. CDR3 nucleotides: TGTGCCAGCAGTCCGCCGGGGACATTGGGCTACACCTTC.

The chain's CDR3 is CASGPRDTEAFF. CDR3 bases: TGTGCCAGCGGACCCCGGGACACTGAAGCTTTCTTT. The chain carries TRBV28 and TRBJ1-1; D is uncertain. Germline CDR1 and CDR2: MDHEN and SYDVKM. There are 12 residues in the CDR3. Deletions cut 8 bases from V and 3 bases from J, with 10 bases between. The variable domain in full, completed from reference TRBV28 and TRBJ1-1, reads DVKVTQSSRYLVKRTGEKVFLECVQDMDHENMFWYRQDPGLGLRLIYFSYDVKMKEKGDIPEGYSVSREKKERFSLILESASTNQTSMYLCASGPRDTEAFFGQGTRLTVV.

This clone was seen only a few times. V and J are TRBV7-9 and TRBJ1-5, with 8 bases identical to TRBD1. Germline V gene sequence: CDR1 SEHNR, CDR2 FQNEAQ (reference sequence). V trimming: 2 bases; J trimming: 7 bases; junction bases outside the gene matches: 1. This CDR3 region has 13 residues. The CDR3 DNA sequence: TGTGCCAGCAGCTTACAGGGGGCACAGCCCCAGCATTTT. As protein: CASSLQGAQPQHF.

The V and J genes are TRBV4-2 and TRBJ2-2; maybe TRBD1 (6 bases). The V gene's germline CDR1 is LGHNA and CDR2 YNFKEQ. The V and J ends lost 3 bases and 0 bases respectively, with 8 bases between them. The CDR3 contains 15 residues. In DNA, the CDR3 is TGTGCCAGCAGCCAGGGACATTCGAACACCGGGGAGCTGTTTTTT. Translation: CASSQGHSNTGELFF.

V gene TRBV5-1 combines with J gene TRBJ2-1, with D perhaps TRBD1 (7 bases). The CDR3 extends over 14 amino acids. The ends were cut back, 4 bases at V and 1 base at J, with 9 bases in the middle. Germline V CDR1 and CDR2: SGHRS, YFSETQ. This chain's CDR3 is CASSQGGSYNEQFF. For the CDR3, the DNA is TGCGCCAGCAGCCAGGGGGGATCCTACAATGAGCAGTTCTTC.

CDR3 bases: TGTGCCAGCAGCGTAAGGACTGGGACGGGATCACCCCTCCACTTT. It translates to CASSVRTGTGSPLHF. The rearrangement joins TRBV3-1 (or the pseudogene TRBV3-2) to TRBJ1-6, with D maybe TRBD1 (5 bases). Germline loops: CDR1 LGHDT, CDR2 YNNKEL (reference sequence). Trimming cost V 5 bases and J 10 bases, with 18 bases left between them. The length of the CDR3 is 15 residues.

The chain carries TRBV6-5 and TRBJ2-7; D call uncertain. The CDR3 has 12 amino acids. V lost 7 bases, J lost 3 bases, and 10 bases lay in between. CDR1 MNHEY and CDR2 SVGAGI come from the germline V gene. CDR3 sequence: CASKQGSYEQYF. CDR3 nucleotide sequence: TGTGCCAGCAAGCAAGGAAGCTACGAGCAGTACTTC.

The chain combines TRBV18 with TRBJ2-7; D may be TRBD2 (6 bases). The V and J ends lost 6 bases and 2 bases respectively, with 17 bases between them. This CDR3 has 15 residues. Germline CDR1 and CDR2: KGHSH and LQKENI. CDR3 sequence reads: CASSPSRGTTYEQYF. As DNA, the CDR3 is TGTGCCAGCTCCCCAAGCCGGGGGACGACCTACGAGCAGTACTTC. Full variable domain (rest looked up from reference TRBV18 and TRBJ2-7): NAGVMQNPRHLVRRRGQEARLRCSPMKGHSHVYWYRQLPEEGLKFMVYLQKENIIDESGMPKERFSAEFPKEGPSILRIQQVVRGDSAAYFCASSPSRGTTYEQYFGPGTRLTVT.

This sequence joins TRBV20-1 and TRBJ1-2; D gene unclear. Trimming stripped 6 bases from V and 4 bases from J, with 9 bases between. The V gene's germline CDR1 is DFQATT and CDR2 SNEGSKA (reference sequence). The CDR3 length is 11 residues. The CDR3 loop is CSAGDIYGYTF. In DNA form, the CDR3 reads TGCAGTGCGGGAGATATCTATGGCTACACCTTC.

This sequence joins TRBV10-2 and TRBJ1-2; the D is unclear. Germline V gene sequence: CDR1 WSHSY, CDR2 SAAADI. The CDR3 loop spans 12 amino acids. V dropped 5 bases and J dropped 13 bases, with 17 bases sitting between them. CDR3 loop: CASSQVAGVCTF. CDR3 bases: TGCGCCAGCAGTCAGGTTGCCGGCGTCTGCACCTTC.

The V and J genes are TRBV7-9 and TRBJ2-7; TRBD2 matches 11 bases. CDR1 is SEHNR, CDR2 FQNEAQ, per germline (reference sequence). V lost 5 bases, J lost 5 bases, and 11 bases stayed unmatched. This CDR3 spans 16 amino acids. The CDR3 region has the DNA TGTGCCAGCAGCCACACTAGCGGGGGTTCTCCCCACGAGCAGTACTTC. It yields the protein CASSHTSGGSPHEQYF.

The J gene is TRBJ2-4, the V gene TRBV11-2; the D gene is possibly TRBD2 (5 bases). V was shortened by 3 bases and J by 9 bases, with 12 bases between the two germline ends. The CDR3 length is 13 residues. Germline V lookup: CDR1 SGHAT, CDR2 FQNNGV. DNA for the CDR3: TGTGCCAGCAGCTTGGGGTTTGGGAGCATTCAGTACTTC. The encoded protein is CASSLGFGSIQYF. Together with reference TRBV11-2 and TRBJ2-4, the CDR3 gives the full variable domain: EAGVAQSPRYKIIEKRQSVAFWCNPISGHATLYWYQQILGQGPKLLIQFQNNGVVDDSQLPKDRFSAERLKGVDSTLKIQPAKLEDSAVYLCASSLGFGSIQYFGAGTRLSVL.

The chain joins TRBV7-9 to TRBJ1-1; 8 bases fit TRBD1. After removal of 5 bases from V and 1 base from J, the junction contained 6 bases not matched to a gene. Germline-derived CDR1 and CDR2 are SEHNR and FQNEAQ (reference sequence). The CDR3 covers 15 residues. CDR3 DNA sequence: TGTGCCAGCAGCCCACCGACAGGGGAGAACACTGAAGCTTTCTTT. It yields the protein CASSPPTGENTEAFF.

The J gene is TRBJ2-7, the V gene TRBV12-3 or TRBV12-4; D gene unclear. The V end was cut by 1 base, the J end by 5 bases, with 3 bases between. The CDR3 is made up of 11 amino acids. In DNA, the CDR3 is TGTGCCAGCAGTTTAGGCCACGAGCAGTACTTC. Translating it yields CASSLGHEQYF.

The rearrangement uses TRBV5-1 and TRBJ1-1; maybe TRBD1 (6 bases). The CDR3 is 15 amino acids. Germline V lookup: CDR1 SGHRS, CDR2 YFSETQ. Deletions cut 4 bases from V and 2 bases from J, with 15 bases between. As DNA, the CDR3 is TGCGCCAGCAGCAACCCGGACAGAACTAACACTGAAGCTTTCTTT. Encoded protein: CASSNPDRTNTEAFF.

This rearrangement joins TRBV6-5 to TRBJ1-5; 7 nucleotides agree with TRBD1. Germline CDR1 reads MNHEY; CDR2 reads SVGAGI. V gave up 8 bases and J gave up 3 bases; unmatched junction bases: 7. CDR3 size: 14 residues. CDR3 DNA sequence: TGTGCCAGCGGCCGTGACAGGGTCAATCAGCCCCAGCATTTT. It codes for CASGRDRVNQPQHF.

In nucleotides, the CDR3 is TGTGCCATCAGTACTGGGAGGGGTGGGACGAACACTGAAGCTTTCTTT. It codes for CAISTGRGGTNTEAFF. The chain joins TRBV10-3 to TRBJ1-1; TRBD1 might be the D (5 bases). This CDR3 is 16 amino acids long. CDR1 ENHRY and CDR2 SYGVKD come from the germline V gene. Trimming shortened V by 5 bases and J by 1 base, and 17 bases separated the two germline ends.

CDR3 residues: CASSLLPVPDNSPLHF. In nucleotides, the CDR3 is TGTGCCAGCAGTTTATTACCGGTCCCCGATAATTCACCCCTCCACTTT. The chain has TRBV28 and TRBJ1-6, with D unresolved. The germline V gene encodes CDR1 MDHEN and CDR2 SYDVKM. The CDR3 has 16 amino acids. The ends were cut back, 1 base at V and 5 bases at J, with 12 bases in the middle.

V gene TRBV10-1 combines with J gene TRBJ2-7; 8 bases match TRBD1. The trim removed 4 bases at V and 7 bases at J, leaving 9 bases unmatched. Germline V gives CDR1 WNHNN, CDR2 SYGVQD (reference sequence). This CDR3 is 14 amino acids long. CDR3 amino acids: CASSGGTGTGEQYF. CDR3 sequence (DNA): TGCGCCAGCAGTGGTGGGACAGGAACGGGGGAGCAGTACTTC.

CDR3 amino acids: CASSLSGGRTDTQYF. DNA for the CDR3: TGTGCCAGCAGCCTTAGCGGGGGGAGGACAGATACGCAGTATTTT. The chain couples TRBV7-3 to TRBJ2-3; 10 positions match TRBD2. Germline V gives CDR1 SGHTA, CDR2 FQGTGA. Unmatched junction bases numbered 5, after V lost 5 bases and J lost 3 bases. CDR3 size: 15 residues.

This sequence joins TRBV19 and TRBJ1-5; a weak D match, TRBD1 (6 bases). Between the trimmed V and J ends, which lost 3 bases and 2 bases, there was a span of 8 bases. The CDR3 runs 14 residues. Germline-derived CDR1 and CDR2 are LNHDA and SQIVND (reference sequence). CDR3: CASSIRQGNQPQHF. In DNA, the CDR3 is TGTGCCAGTAGTATTCGACAGGGCAATCAGCCCCAGCATTTT.